These 21 T cell receptor beta chains were all obtained from the same sample, sequenced in a study of cytomegalovirus exposure and HLA in healthy donors. The PCR had 60 Vbeta and 13 Jbeta primers. Assay: immunoSEQ multiplex PCR; the TCRdb copy retains only in-frame clones and omits some. The sample lists 90,000 to 120,000 clones, roughly three quarters occurring once. Sequencing used PBMCs. These receptors were taken from a female donor in good health and CMV-seropositive.

This chain links TRBV28 with TRBJ2-7; TRBD2 matches 7 bases. The CDR3 loop spans 13 amino acids. With V trimmed by 6 bases and J by 2 bases, 4 bases remained unmatched. Germline-derived CDR1 and CDR2 are MDHEN and SYDVKM. This chain's CDR3 is CASSHSGPYEQYF. The CDR3 DNA is TGTGCCAGCAGCCATAGCGGGCCCTACGAGCAGTACTTC.

This clone was detected once. The genes are TRBV7-2 and TRBJ2-7; 12 nucleotides align to TRBD2. This CDR3 is built from 18 residues. Germline values: CDR1 SGHTA, CDR2 FQGNSA. With 0 bases clipped from V and 2 bases from J, the junction kept 8 bases outside the gene matches. CDR3 bases: TGTGCCAGCAGCTTAGCGCGGACTAGCGGGGCTCTACCCTACGAGCAGTACTTC. This translates into CASSLARTSGALPYEQYF. The full variable domain, rest sourced from reference TRBV7-2 and TRBJ2-7, is GAGVSQSPSNKVTEKGKDVELRCDPISGHTALYWYRQSLGQGLEFLIYFQGNSAPDKSGLPSDRFSAERTGGSVSTLTIQRTQQEDSAVYLCASSLARTSGALPYEQYFGPGTRLTVT.

V usage is TRBV7-2 and J usage is TRBJ2-5; 8 bases are a match to TRBD2. The CDR3 is 18 amino acids. Germline V gene data show CDR1 as SGHTA and CDR2 as FQGNSA. The ends lost 1 base at V and 1 base at J; junction bases unmatched: 11. The CDR3 DNA follows: TGTGCCAGCAGCTTAGAGATTAGGGTAGCGGGGTTCCAAGAGACCCAGTACTTC. Translation gives CASSLEIRVAGFQETQYF.

The chain combines TRBV19 with TRBJ1-5; a possible D gene is TRBD1 (6 bases). The V end lost 7 bases, the J end lost 0 bases, and 13 bases lay between the germline ends. The CDR3 sequence is 15 residues long. Germline lookup yields CDR1 LNHDA and CDR2 SQIVND (reference sequence). CDR3: CASTGQSFSNQPQHF. CDR3 nucleotides: TGTGCCAGTACAGGACAGAGTTTTAGCAATCAGCCCCAGCATTTT. Full variable domain (remainder filled in from reference TRBV19 and TRBJ1-5): DGGITQSPKYLFRKEGQNVTLSCEQNLNHDAMYWYRQDPGQGLRLIYYSQIVNDFQKGDIAEGYSVSREKKESFPLTVTSAQKNPTAFYLCASTGQSFSNQPQHFGDGTRLSIL.

In nucleotides, the CDR3 is TGTGCCAGCAGAGGGACTAGCAGTCAGTACTTC. It translates to CASRGTSSQYF. This chain joins TRBV14 and TRBJ2-4, with TRBD2 identical over 9 bases. The CDR3 covers 11 residues. CDR1 is SGHDN and CDR2 is FVKESK in the germline V gene. V shed 6 bases, J shed 12 bases, and the junction held 3 bases outside the gene matches.

The CDR3 spells CASSFSGTAGGPLDTQYF. The CDR3 bases are TGTGCCAGCAGCTTCAGCGGAACAGCGGGGGGGCCCTTAGATACGCAGTATTTT. The V call is TRBV11-2, the J call TRBJ2-3, with 10 bases identical to TRBD2. Germline assignment: CDR1 SGHAT and CDR2 FQNNGV. J gave up 5 bases and V 3 bases, and 14 bases lay outside the gene matches. The length of the CDR3 is 18 residues.

The chain has TRBV7-8 and TRBJ1-2; TRBD1 is a possible D gene (5 bases). This CDR3 is built from 13 residues. CDR1 SGHVS and CDR2 FQNEAQ come from the germline V gene. V was clipped by 5 bases and J by 1 base, with 8 bases between them. This CDR3 reads CASSLRDNYGYTF. Written as DNA, the CDR3 is TGTGCCAGCAGCCTCAGGGATAACTATGGCTACACCTTC. The full variable domain, completed using reference TRBV7-8 and TRBJ1-2, is GAGVSQSPRYKVAKRGQDVALRCDPISGHVSLFWYQQALGQGPEFLTYFQNEAQLDKSGLPSDRFFAERPEGSVSTLKIQRTQQEDSAVYLCASSLRDNYGYTFGSGTRLTVV.

The CDR3 DNA is TGTGCCAGCAGCCTACGGAACTATGGCTACACCTTC. This codes for CASSLRNYGYTF. This sequence joins TRBV7-2 and TRBJ1-2, with D uncertain. In germline, CDR1 is SGHTA, CDR2 FQGNSA. The V end was cut by 5 bases, the J end by 2 bases, with 6 bases between. The CDR3 extends over 12 amino acids. Full variable domain (remainder filled in from reference TRBV7-2 and TRBJ1-2): GAGVSQSPSNKVTEKGKDVELRCDPISGHTALYWYRQSLGQGLEFLIYFQGNSAPDKSGLPSDRFSAERTGGSVSTLTIQRTQQEDSAVYLCASSLRNYGYTFGSGTRLTVV.

About this clone itself: Germline and junction disagree at one end, which may indicate a read error. CDR3: CSSSPIDRVHNEQFF. The CDR3 nucleotides are TGTTCCAGCAGCCCCATAGACAGGGTCCACAATGAGCAGTTCTTC. This chain uses TRBV7-9 with TRBJ2-1; 7 bases align to TRBD1. This CDR3 has 15 amino acids. The germline CDR1 and CDR2 sequences are SEHNR and FQNEAQ (reference sequence).

This clone was observed a single time. This chain uses TRBV5-1 with TRBJ1-2, with a possible D match to TRBD1 (6 bases). There are 11 residues in the CDR3. V lost 3 bases and J lost 10, with 10 bases in between. CDR1 is SGHRS, CDR2 YFSETQ, per germline. The CDR3 protein is CASSWGGYYTF. Written as DNA, the CDR3 is TGCGCCAGCAGCTGGGGGGGCTACTACACCTTC.

V is TRBV30 and J is TRBJ2-7; the match to TRBD1 covers 7 bases. The V segment lost 4 bases and the J segment 5 bases; nucleotides outside the gene matches: 5. Germline V CDR1 and CDR2: GTSNPN, SVGIG (reference sequence). The CDR3 length is 12 residues. The CDR3: CAWTETGDEQYF. The CDR3 nucleotides are TGTGCCTGGACCGAAACAGGGGACGAGCAGTACTTC. Using reference TRBV30 and TRBJ2-7 for the parts outside the CDR3, the full variable domain is SQTIHQWPATLVQPVGSPLSLECTVEGTSNPNLYWYRQAAGRGLQLLFYSVGIGQISSEVPQNLSASRPQDRQFILSSKKLLLSDSGFYLCAWTETGDEQYFGPGTRLTVT.

The chain has TRBV27 and TRBJ2-1, with 11 bases lining up with TRBD1. J lost 3 bases, V lost 4 bases, and 5 bases had no gene match. CDR1 MNHEY and CDR2 SMNVEV come from the germline V gene (reference sequence). This CDR3 contains 16 residues. Here the CDR3 reads CASSSSGTGGYNEQFF. CDR3 coding DNA: TGTGCCAGCAGTTCCTCCGGGACAGGGGGCTACAATGAGCAGTTCTTC.

The chain carries TRBV19 and TRBJ2-7; 9 nucleotides line up with TRBD1. Germline CDR1 is LNHDA and CDR2 is SQIVND (reference sequence). The V gene end was trimmed by 3 bases and the J gene end by 4 bases; junction bases not matched to a gene: 7. CDR3 length: 15 residues. The CDR3: CASSMGTGTTYEQYF. The CDR3 DNA is TGTGCCAGTAGTATGGGGACAGGGACCACGTACGAGCAGTACTTC.

With regard to this clone: Other DNA sequences in the sample encode the same CDR3. The genes are TRBV18 and TRBJ1-1; 7 nucleotides agree with TRBD1. J lost 5 bases, V lost 1 base, and 4 bases had no gene match. This CDR3 spans 14 amino acids. In germline, CDR1 is KGHSH, CDR2 LQKENI. The CDR3 is CASSPQGAGTEAFF. As DNA, the CDR3 is TGTGCCAGCTCACCACAGGGGGCTGGGACTGAAGCTTTCTTT.

In DNA, the CDR3 is TGTGCCAGCAGCTTGGGGGACAGGGGGTTTAACAATGAGCAGTTCTTC. This translates into CASSLGDRGFNNEQFF. This chain links TRBV5-4 with TRBJ2-1; TRBD1 matches 11 bases. The CDR3 spans 16 residues. Germline V CDR1 and CDR2: SGHNT, YYREEE (reference sequence). Unmatched junction bases numbered 4, after V lost 0 bases and J lost 5 bases. Full variable domain (outside the CDR3, taken from reference TRBV5-4 and TRBJ2-1): ETGVTQSPTHLIKTRGQQVTLRCSSQSGHNTVSWYQQALGQGPQFIFQYYREEENGRGNFPPRFSGLQFPNYSSELNVNALELDDSALYLCASSLGDRGFNNEQFFGPGTRLTVL.

The chain joins TRBV2 to TRBJ1-6; possible D gene TRBD1, 5 bases. Germline CDR1 and CDR2: SNHLY and FYNNEI. CDR3 length: 14 residues. V was shortened by 8 bases and J by 9 bases, with 17 bases between the two germline ends. The CDR3 region has the DNA TGTGCCAGCGGACGATTCAGGGAAGGTTCACCCCTCCACTTT. Translation: CASGRFREGSPLHF.

The chain links TRBV7-6 to TRBJ1-1; tentatively, D is TRBD1 (5 bases). The ends were cut back, 8 bases at V and 5 bases at J, with 15 bases in the middle. The CDR3 has 13 residues. Germline CDR1 reads SGHVS; CDR2 reads FNYEAQ. The CDR3 DNA reads as TGTGCCAGCGGGGCAAAAACGGATACTGAAGCTTTCTTT. It yields the protein CASGAKTDTEAFF.

The chain carries TRBV15 and TRBJ2-3, with TRBD2 matching 10 bases. V dropped 1 base and J dropped 6; count of bases not matched to a gene: 7. The CDR3 sequence is 16 residues long. Per the germline V gene, CDR1 is LNHNV and CDR2 is YYDKDF (reference sequence). CDR3 sequence: CATSRGLKREGDTQYF. The DNA for the CDR3 is TGTGCCACCAGCAGAGGTCTTAAGCGGGAGGGGGATACGCAGTATTTT.

The V gene is TRBV11-2, the J gene TRBJ1-2, with a tentative D call TRBD1 (6 bases). Germline V gene lookup returns CDR1 SGHAT and CDR2 FQNNGV. This CDR3 contains 12 residues. V lost 8 bases and J 4 bases, leaving 11 bases between the germline ends. CDR3 region: CASGGQRYGYTF. The CDR3 coding sequence is TGTGCCAGCGGTGGACAGCGCTATGGCTACACCTTC.

The V call is TRBV27, the J call TRBJ1-5; 8 bases align to TRBD1. CDR1 is MNHEY and CDR2 is SMNVEV in the germline V gene (reference sequence). This CDR3 region has 15 residues. V shed 4 bases and J 5 bases; nucleotides not matched to a gene: 7. CDR3 amino acids: CASSSGGQGHQPQHF. The CDR3, as DNA: TGTGCCAGCAGTTCAGGCGGACAGGGTCATCAGCCCCAGCATTTT.

This clone has more than one count but fewer than ten. V and J are TRBV9 and TRBJ2-7, with D perhaps TRBD1 (6 bases). This CDR3 has 15 amino acids. V lost 4 bases, J lost 4 bases, and 18 bases lay in between. Germline lookup yields CDR1 SGDLS and CDR2 YYNGEE. The CDR3 coding sequence is TGTGCCAGCAGCCCCTCCGGGACATTAGAGTACGAGCAGTACTTC. This sequence encodes CASSPSGTLEYEQYF.